This TCR beta chain was sequenced in a study of blood T cell repertoires in COVID-19 (dated by TCRdb to about 2020). As for the study more broadly: The collaborator samples originated in the United States, Italy and Spain and spanned the acute and convalescent phases of COVID-19. The samples were drawn from two sources: the first 160 participants of the ongoing ImmuneRACE study, and 950 to 1,500 subjects contributed by 6 global collaborators. The repertoires were released in a freely available public database meant as a resource for research on the immune response to SARS-CoV-2. A de-identified subject ID, COVID-19 status, age in years and sex were almost always included in the sample metadata. The material from the prospective study consisted of cDNA or gDNA derived from T cells, B-cell-depleted T cells, or PBMCs. Subjects who had been exposed to COVID-19, were actively infected with it, or had recovered from it provided the deeply sampled blood TCRbeta repertoires that made up the dataset. Where HLA class I and class II types were available, the types were taken from metadata supplied by the sample provider, not from assay-based typing.

TCRbeta CDR3 regions were amplified from genomic DNA using the immunoSEQ Assay, a bias-controlled multiplex PCR. On the study's bioinformatics: The number of nucleated cells in each sample was estimated from the amplification of reference gene primers within the assay. Sequence reads were collapsed and filtered to measure the absolute abundance of every unique TCRbeta CDR3 rearrangement. For each sample, productive Simpson clonality was calculated as the square root of Simpson's diversity index across productive rearrangements. The immuneACCESS repertoire file appears here via TCRdb, limited to in-frame rearrangements. These files lack a portion of the clones; in checked studies, under half of the deficit traces to unresolved V genes, and the cause of the others is not known. V and J calls plus clone size are reproduced from that table; the DNA served to infer D and trimming. Across this sample there are 140,000 to 150,000 clones, with 70% to 90% seen only once. The ten top clones hold roughly 2.9% of the sample.

According to the germline V gene, CDR1 reads MDHEN and CDR2 reads SYDVKM. V lost 3 bases and J lost 5 bases; the stretch between them is 10 bases long. Inclusive of the bounding cysteine and phenylalanine, the CDR3 is 14 residues long. The sequence is cut down to CDR3 DNA, 42 bases in frame from base 1. The collaborating institutions used their own protocols to collect whole blood in K2EDTA tubes. For TCRbeta analysis, collaborators shipped samples as frozen whole blood, isolated PBMCs, or DNA extracted from either of those sample types. The paper as a whole reports these results and caveats: Clinical and demographic metadata were provided uncurated, with the amount varying by source and participant.

This clone was counted only a few times. This receptor's antigen is unknown. No base qualities exist here, and no much larger clone lies one base off it. Sequencing used peripheral blood. The rearranged segments are TRBV28 and TRBJ1-4; confidence is insufficient to name the D gene. The source of this sequence is a woman aged 40 to 50 with active or convalescent COVID-19. CDR3 sequence: CASSLWASNEKLFF. The nucleotide sequence is given as TGTGCCAGCAGTTTGTGGGCTTCAAATGAAAAACTGTTTTTT. The reference TRBV28 and TRBJ1-4 proteins fill in what lies around the CDR3, so the full variable domain reads DVKVTQSSRYLVKRTGEKVFLECVQDMDHENMFWYRQDPGLGLRLIYFSYDVKMKEKGDIPEGYSVSREKKERFSLILESASTNQTSMYLCASSLWASNEKLFFGSGTQLSVL.